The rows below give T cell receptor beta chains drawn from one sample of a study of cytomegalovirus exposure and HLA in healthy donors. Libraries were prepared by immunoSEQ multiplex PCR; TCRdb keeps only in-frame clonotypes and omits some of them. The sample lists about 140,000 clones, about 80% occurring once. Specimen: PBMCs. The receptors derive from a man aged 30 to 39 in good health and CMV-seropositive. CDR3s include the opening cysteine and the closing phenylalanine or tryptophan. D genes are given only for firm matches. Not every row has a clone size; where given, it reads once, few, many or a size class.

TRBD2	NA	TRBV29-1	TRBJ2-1	CSVGPSGVYNEQFF	TGCAGCGTTGGGCCTAGCGGGGTATACAATGAGCAGTTCTTC
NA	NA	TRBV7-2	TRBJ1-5	CASSTRGGSNQPQHF	TGTGCCAGCAGCACCAGGGGAGGGAGCAATCAGCCCCAGCATTTT
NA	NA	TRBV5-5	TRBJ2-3	CASSLRRVSTDTQYF	TGTGCCAGCAGCTTGAGGCGGGTCAGCACAGATACGCAGTATTTT
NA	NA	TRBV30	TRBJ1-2	CAWSPRGKDDYGYTF	TGTGCCTGGAGTCCCCGGGGGAAAGACGACTATGGCTACACCTTC
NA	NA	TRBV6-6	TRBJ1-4	CASRQQGFGEKLFF	TGTGCCAGCAGGCAACAGGGATTTGGTGAAAAACTGTTTTTT
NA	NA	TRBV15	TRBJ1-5	CATSRGGTEGQPQHF	TGTGCCACCAGCAGGGGGGGGACGGAGGGGCAGCCCCAGCATTTT
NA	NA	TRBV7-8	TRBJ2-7	CASSPWGGRGRGEQYF	TGTGCCAGCAGCCCCTGGGGGGGCAGGGGGCGCGGAGAGCAGTACTTC
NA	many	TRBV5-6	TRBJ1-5	CASSYGGGRGQPQHF	TGTGCCAGCAGCTACGGGGGGGGGCGCGGACAGCCCCAGCATTTT
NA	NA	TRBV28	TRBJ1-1	CASSLESLTTFF	TGTGCCAGCAGTTTAGAGTCCCTGACAACTTTCTTT
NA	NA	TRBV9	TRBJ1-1	CASSVVAGGTEAFF	TGTGCCAGCAGCGTAGTGGCAGGAGGGACTGAAGCTTTCTTT
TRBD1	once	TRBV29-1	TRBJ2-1	CSVGGQGARRGRNEQFF	TGCAGCGTTGGGGGACAGGGGGCTAGAAGGGGTAGAAATGAGCAGTTCTTC
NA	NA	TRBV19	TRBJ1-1	CASSRGLNEGTEAFF	TGTGCCAGTAGTAGGGGCCTAAACGAAGGGACTGAAGCTTTCTTT
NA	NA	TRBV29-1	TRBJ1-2	CSVVGGYGYTF	TGCAGCGTTGTAGGGGGCTATGGCTACACCTTC
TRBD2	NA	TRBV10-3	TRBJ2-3	CAISDGGRALDTDTQYF	TGTGCCATCAGTGACGGAGGGAGGGCTCTGGACACAGATACGCAGTATTTT
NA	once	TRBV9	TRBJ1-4	CASSVEAGEGKLFF	TGTGCCAGCAGCGTAGAGGCAGGGGAAGGAAAACTGTTTTTT
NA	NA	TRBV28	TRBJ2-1	CASRLKGLSSYNEQFF	TGTGCCAGCAGGCTGAAGGGGCTAAGCTCCTACAATGAGCAGTTCTTC
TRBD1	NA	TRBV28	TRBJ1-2	CASSSLGQGADYGYTF	TGTGCCAGCAGTTCTCTCGGACAGGGGGCCGACTATGGCTACACCTTC
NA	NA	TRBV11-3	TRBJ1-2	CASSHGTDDNGYTF	TGTGCCAGCAGCCACGGGACTGATGATAATGGCTACACCTTC
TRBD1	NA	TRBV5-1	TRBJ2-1	CASSPTGDNYNEQFF	TGCGCCAGCAGCCCGACAGGGGATAATTACAATGAGCAGTTCTTC
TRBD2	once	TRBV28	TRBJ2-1	CASSLPAGEPLGGYNEQFF	TGTGCCAGCAGTTTGCCCGCGGGAGAGCCCTTGGGGGGCTACAATGAGCAGTTCTTC
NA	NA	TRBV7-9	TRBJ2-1	CASSSGQAGNEQFF	TGTGCCAGCAGCTCCGGTCAGGCTGGGAATGAGCAGTTCTTC
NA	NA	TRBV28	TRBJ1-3	CASRTIQGIPGNTIYF	TGTGCCAGCAGAACTATCCAGGGGATTCCTGGAAACACCATATATTTT
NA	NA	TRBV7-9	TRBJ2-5	CASSFSERGETQYF	TGTGCCAGCAGCTTCTCCGAAAGGGGGGAGACCCAGTACTTC
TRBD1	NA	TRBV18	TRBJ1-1	CASSPFQGDTEAFF	TGTGCCAGCTCACCCTTCCAGGGGGACACTGAAGCTTTCTTT